One and the same sample provided the 25 T cell receptor beta chains below, sequenced in a study of identical twins. TCRdb recomputed calls from the 5' RACE reads with MiXCR, one row per CDR3 protein. The repertoire includes more than 600,000 distinct CDR3 sequences, around a sixth of them detected once, and under 15% sits in the top ten. The data were also submitted as part of a second study, on T cells expressing NK-cell markers.

The sample consisted of PBMCs. The source is a young woman in good health.

The chain carries TRBV7-2 and TRBJ2-3; TRBD2 matches 12 bases. There are 15 residues in the CDR3. Looked up from germline, CDR1 is SGHTA and CDR2 is FQGNSA. The J segment lost 2 bases and the V segment lost 5 bases, leaving 2 bases of the junction unmatched. The CDR3 protein is CASSRTSGITDTQYF. Written as DNA, the CDR3 is TGTGCCAGCAGCCGGACTAGCGGGATCACAGATACGCAGTATTTT.

This chain joins TRBV5-1 and TRBJ2-2, with 11 bases lining up with TRBD2. Germline loops: CDR1 SGHRS, CDR2 YFSETQ. V shed 3 bases and J 4 bases; nucleotides not matched to a gene: 5. The CDR3 consists of 16 residues. The CDR3 sequence is CASSWGLAEVTGELFF. The CDR3 nucleotides are TGCGCCAGCAGCTGGGGACTAGCGGAGGTCACCGGGGAGCTGTTTTTT.

The J gene is TRBJ1-6, the V gene TRBV20-1, with TRBD1 identical over 9 bases. Germline CDR1 reads DFQATT; CDR2 reads SNEGSKA (reference sequence). The CDR3 has 15 amino acids. Losses at the gene ends were 6 bases for V and 9 bases for J; bases not matched to a gene: 12. The CDR3 is CSAIPGQGTGSPLHF. CDR3 DNA: TGCAGTGCCATCCCGGGACAGGGTACAGGTTCACCCCTCCACTTT.

V usage is TRBV5-8 and J usage is TRBJ1-1, with 11 bases aligning to TRBD1. The CDR3 contains 16 residues. Germline loops: CDR1 SGHTS, CDR2 YDEGEE. J lost 5 bases, V lost 0 bases, and 6 bases had no gene match. The CDR3, as DNA: TGTGCCAGCAGCTTGGCAGGACAGGGGGCATTTACTGAAGCTTTCTTT. Protein product: CASSLAGQGAFTEAFF.

The J gene is TRBJ2-3, the V gene TRBV6-1; D is perhaps TRBD1 (6 bases). This CDR3 region has 14 residues. CDR1 is MNHNS, CDR2 SASEGT, per germline. Trimming shortened V by 8 bases and J by 1 base, and 13 bases separated the two germline ends. The CDR3 here is CASVKYRGTDTQYF. The CDR3 nucleotides read TGTGCCAGCGTAAAGTACAGGGGCACAGATACGCAGTATTTT.

Only a few counts were recorded for this clonotype. The chain carries TRBV6-1 and TRBJ1-1; no clear D. This CDR3 contains 14 residues. Germline assignment: CDR1 MNHNS and CDR2 SASEGT. V was shortened by 5 bases and J by 1 base, with 11 bases between the two germline ends. The CDR3 protein is CASSPPGRNTEAFF. CDR3 DNA: TGTGCCAGCAGTCCCCCCGGCAGGAACACTGAAGCTTTCTTT.

This chain joins TRBV5-1 and TRBJ1-2; the D is unclear. CDR3 length equals 14 residues. Between the trimmed V and J ends, which lost 1 base and 2 bases, there was a span of 9 bases. Germline V gene lookup returns CDR1 SGHRS and CDR2 YFSETQ. DNA for the CDR3: TGCGCCAGCAGCTTGCGCCCAGGAAACTATGGCTACACCTTC. This encodes CASSLRPGNYGYTF.

V usage is TRBV27 and J usage is TRBJ2-7, with a tentative D call TRBD2 (6 bases). The CDR3 consists of 13 residues. CDR1 is MNHEY, CDR2 SMNVEV, per germline (reference sequence). Trimming took 5 bases from V and 3 from J, leaving 11 bases between them. CDR3 coding DNA: TGTGCCAGCAGTCGGACTACTTACTACGAGCAGTACTTC. Translating it yields CASSRTTYYEQYF.

DNA of the CDR3: TGTGCCAGCAGCCAACTTGGACAGGCTCGGGAGACCCAGTACTTC. It yields the protein CASSQLGQARETQYF. This sequence joins TRBV14 and TRBJ2-5; 7 bases align to TRBD1. The CDR3 loop spans 15 amino acids. Germline CDR1 reads SGHDN; CDR2 reads FVKESK. Trimming removed 2 bases from V and 5 bases from J; junction bases left unmatched: 8.

The table lists this clonotype with a few counts. V usage is TRBV24-1 and J usage is TRBJ2-2; D perhaps matches TRBD1 (6 bases). Germline V lookup: CDR1 KGHDR, CDR2 SFDVKD. The V gene lost 4 bases and the J gene lost 3 bases, with 20 bases spanning the gap. CDR3 length: 18 residues. The CDR3 bases are TGTGCCACCAGTGACTCTAGGACAGTCCGGCGGGACACCGGGGAGCTGTTTTTT. This gives the protein CATSDSRTVRRDTGELFF.

V usage is TRBV20-1 and J usage is TRBJ2-2, with TRBD2 as a possible D gene (5 bases). Germline V gene lookup returns CDR1 DFQATT and CDR2 SNEGSKA (reference sequence). This CDR3 comprises 13 residues. Trimming removed 3 bases at V and 0 bases at J, with 5 bases between. CDR3 sequence: CSARRANTGELFF. For the CDR3, the DNA is TGCAGTGCTAGGCGGGCGAACACCGGGGAGCTGTTTTTT.

The chain is built from TRBV5-1 and TRBJ2-2; 11 nucleotides match TRBD2. Germline CDR1 and CDR2: SGHRS and YFSETQ. V lost 2 bases to trimming and J lost 5 bases; unmatched junction nucleotides: 11. This CDR3 contains 18 residues. This CDR3 is CASSLSGLAATSTGELFF. CDR3 DNA: TGCGCCAGCAGCTTATCGGGACTAGCGGCCACCTCGACCGGGGAGCTGTTTTTT.

The chain couples TRBV4-3 to TRBJ1-2, with 10 bases aligning to TRBD1. CDR3 length: 18 amino acids. Germline trimming cut 1 base from V and 5 bases from J; bases unmatched to any gene: 13. Germline V gene sequence: CDR1 LGHNA, CDR2 YSLEER. Here the CDR3 reads CASSQGGTGVRIGYGYTF. CDR3 DNA sequence: TGCGCCAGCAGCCAAGGGGGGACAGGGGTTCGTATTGGGTATGGCTACACCTTC.

Only a few counts were recorded for this clonotype. The chain employs TRBV7-6 and TRBJ2-7, with D uncertain. This CDR3 region has 11 residues. The V gene lost 1 base and the J gene lost 8 bases, with 6 bases spanning the gap. CDR1 SGHVS and CDR2 FNYEAQ come from the germline V gene. As DNA, the CDR3 is TGTGCCAGCAGCTTAGGTTCCAAGCAGTACTTC. Its protein product is CASSLGSKQYF.

This clonotype was seen more than once but under ten times. The rearrangement links TRBV6-2 or TRBV6-3 to TRBJ2-2; no definite D call. Trimming took off 5 bases at V and 1 base at J, with 14 bases between the two ends. The germline CDR1 and CDR2 sequences are MNHEY and SVGEGT. This CDR3 region has 16 residues. The CDR3 region is CASSRQRRMNTGELFF. CDR3 sequence (DNA): TGTGCCAGCAGTCGCCAGCGACGCATGAACACCGGGGAGCTGTTTTTT.

This clonotype was recorded a few times. The rearrangement links TRBV11-2 to TRBJ1-1; 8 bases match TRBD1. This CDR3 comprises 16 residues. CDR1 and CDR2 from the germline V gene are SGHAT and FQNNGV. Germline trimming cut 5 bases from V and 5 bases from J; bases unmatched to any gene: 13. The CDR3 reads CASSLLLQGVGTEAFF. The CDR3, as DNA: TGTGCCAGCAGCCTGCTGCTACAGGGGGTTGGAACTGAAGCTTTCTTT.

This clonotype was detected only a few times. The CDR3 nucleotides read TGTGCCATCAGGACAGGGATCGGGTCACCCCTCCACTTT. This sequence encodes CAIRTGIGSPLHF. V is TRBV10-3 and J is TRBJ1-6, with 7 bases matching TRBD1. The CDR3 has 13 amino acids. In germline, CDR1 is ENHRY, CDR2 SYGVKD. Trimming at V came to 6 bases and at J to 10 bases, leaving 6 bases not matched to a gene.

The V call is TRBV10-1, the J call TRBJ2-7; TRBD2 agrees at 8 bases. V shed 4 bases, J shed 7 bases, and the junction held 6 bases outside the gene matches. Germline V gene lookup returns CDR1 WNHNN and CDR2 SYGVQD (reference sequence). The CDR3 extends over 13 amino acids. In DNA form, the CDR3 reads TGCGCCAGCAGTGCCGGACGCGGGGGGGAGCAGTACTTC. As protein: CASSAGRGGEQYF.

This chain connects TRBV10-3 to TRBJ2-1; D may be TRBD1 (6 bases). V lost 6 bases, J lost 4 bases, and 16 bases lay in between. Germline lookup yields CDR1 ENHRY and CDR2 SYGVKD. The CDR3 sequence is 15 residues long. The CDR3 DNA sequence: TGTGCCATCAGCCCCGACCGGACAGCTTACAATGAGCAGTTCTTC. This sequence encodes CAISPDRTAYNEQFF.

This clonotype was found a few times. The V and J genes are TRBV12-3 or TRBV12-4 and TRBJ2-7; D perhaps matches TRBD2 (6 bases). V was pared by 8 bases and J by 4 bases, with 15 bases between. This CDR3 has 13 amino acids. The CDR3 DNA sequence: TGTGCCAGCGGGGGGTATTCCTCTTACGAGCAGTACTTC. Translation gives CASGGYSSYEQYF.

The CDR3 reads CANGGGREAFF. The CDR3 region has the DNA TGTGCCAATGGCGGGGGGCGGGAAGCTTTCTTT. The chain uses TRBV2 and TRBJ1-1, with D possibly TRBD1 on 6 matching bases. V lost 10 bases and J lost 8, with 14 bases in between. CDR1 is SNHLY, CDR2 FYNNEI, per germline. The CDR3 runs 11 residues.

The chain links TRBV13 to TRBJ1-1; D ambiguous. The germline CDR1 and CDR2 sequences are PRHDT and FYEKMQ (reference sequence). Trimming removed 2 bases from V and 6 bases from J, with 10 bases in between. The CDR3 runs to 13 residues. The CDR3 bases are TGTGCCAGCAGCTTAAGTGCGGACGCTGAAGCTTTCTTT. Protein sequence: CASSLSADAEAFF.

This clonotype was found a few times. The chain carries TRBV3-1 and TRBJ2-1; possibly TRBD1 or TRBD2 for D (5 bases each). The length of the CDR3 is 16 residues. Germline CDR1 is LGHDT and CDR2 is YNNKEL (reference sequence). The V and J ends lost 3 bases and 5 bases respectively, with 17 bases between them. CDR3 residues: CASSHLGTGHNNEQFF. The CDR3 DNA sequence: TGTGCCAGCAGCCACCTCGGGACGGGTCACAACAATGAGCAGTTCTTC.

There are a few counts of this clonotype. J is TRBJ1-2 and V is TRBV10-3; D perhaps matches TRBD1 (5 bases). This CDR3 has 13 residues. The germline V gene has CDR1 ENHRY and CDR2 SYGVKD. The V gene lost 8 bases and the J gene lost 5 bases, with 15 bases spanning the gap. The CDR3 here is CAISRQGGYGYTF. CDR3 bases: TGTGCCATCTCAAGGCAGGGCGGGTATGGCTACACCTTC.

The V gene is TRBV29-1, the J gene TRBJ2-1; 7 bases agree with TRBD1. CDR1 SQVTM and CDR2 ANQGSEA come from the germline V gene. Losses at the gene ends were 7 bases for V and 6 bases for J; bases not matched to a gene: 6. The CDR3 has 12 residues. The chain's CDR3 is CSAWTGINEQFF. Written as DNA, the CDR3 is TGCAGCGCATGGACAGGTATCAATGAGCAGTTCTTC.